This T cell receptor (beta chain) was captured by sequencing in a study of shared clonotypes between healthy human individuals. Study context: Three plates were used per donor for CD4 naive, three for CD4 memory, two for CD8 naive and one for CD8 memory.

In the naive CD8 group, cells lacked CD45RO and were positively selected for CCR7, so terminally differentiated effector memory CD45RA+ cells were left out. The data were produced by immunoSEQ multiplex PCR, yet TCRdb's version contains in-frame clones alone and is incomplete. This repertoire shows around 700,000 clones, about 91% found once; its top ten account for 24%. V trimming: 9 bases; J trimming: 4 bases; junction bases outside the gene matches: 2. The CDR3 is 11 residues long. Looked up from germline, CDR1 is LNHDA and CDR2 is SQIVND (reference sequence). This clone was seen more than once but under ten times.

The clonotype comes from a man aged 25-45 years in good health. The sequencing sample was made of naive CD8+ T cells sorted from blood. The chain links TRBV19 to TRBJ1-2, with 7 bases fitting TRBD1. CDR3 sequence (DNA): TGTGCCAGCGGGACAGCCTATGGCTACACCTTC. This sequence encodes CASGTAYGYTF.